The rows below give T cell receptor beta chains drawn from one sample of a study of blood T cell repertoires in COVID-19. Sequenced by immunoSEQ multiplex PCR; TCRdb stores in-frame clones only, minus some. This sample has approximately 150,000 clones, with around 90% found just once. Sequenced material: peripheral blood. The receptor set was obtained from a human donor in a cohort sampled during active COVID-19. Each CDR3 is given with its conserved first and last residue. D genes are given only for firm matches.

TRBV7-2,TRBJ1-4,TRBD1,CASSLVGIGTGINEKLFF,TGTGCCAGCAGCTTAGTCGGTATCGGGACAGGGATTAATGAAAAACTGTTTTTT
TRBV9,TRBJ2-7,-,CASSDRDGSYEQYF,TGTGCCAGCAGCGACAGGGATGGGTCTTACGAGCAGTACTTC
TRBV6-5,TRBJ2-7,-,CASSLGGAGSAYEQYF,TGTGCCAGCAGTTTGGGGGGGGCAGGGAGCGCCTACGAGCAGTACTTC
TRBV3-1/TRBV3-2,TRBJ1-2,TRBD1,CASSQPGQEGDYGYTF,TGTGCCAGCAGCCAACCGGGACAGGAAGGGGACTATGGCTACACCTTC
TRBV6-1,TRBJ2-1,TRBD1,CASSEEWRTGRNEQFF,TGTGCCAGCAGTGAAGAGTGGAGGACAGGGAGAAATGAGCAGTTCTTC
TRBV11-2,TRBJ1-3,TRBD1,CASSLRGDSGNTIYF,TGTGCCAGCAGCCTCAGGGGGGACTCTGGAAACACCATATATTTT
TRBV28,TRBJ2-3,-,CASSLAGTQIGDTQYF,TGTGCCAGTTCCCTCGCTGGGACACAAATCGGGGATACGCAGTATTTT
TRBV10-3,TRBJ1-2,TRBD1,CAISERQGANHGYTF,TGTGCCATCAGTGAACGACAGGGGGCGAATCATGGCTACACCTTC
TRBV5-1,TRBJ2-7,-,CASSLGQNSYEQYF,TGCGCCAGCAGCTTGGGACAGAACTCCTACGAGCAGTACTTC
TRBV19,TRBJ1-2,TRBD1,CASTERGQGYTF,TGTGCCAGTACTGAGAGGGGGCAAGGCTACACCTTC